One sample yielded the 18 T cell receptor beta chains listed below, sequenced in a study of T cell responses to AZD1222 COVID-19 vaccine. Using immunoSEQ multiplex PCR, the repertoire was profiled, and TCRdb retains in-frame clones only, with some absent. The profile covers about 150,000 clones, with 90% appearing a single time and approximately 6.3% taken by the ten largest. The sequencing here drew on peripheral blood, taken 28 days after the second AZD1222 dose. The receptor source for this set is an adult who received the AZD1222 COVID-19 vaccine.

This chain joins TRBV28 and TRBJ1-6; 7 bases align to TRBD1. Trimming at V came to 5 bases and at J to 13 bases, leaving 17 bases not matched to a gene. CDR1 and CDR2 (germline): MDHEN, SYDVKM. This CDR3 comprises 16 residues. CDR3 loop: CASSTLNRGPFEPLHF. The CDR3 nucleotides read TGTGCCAGCAGTACCCTAAACAGGGGCCCCTTTGAGCCCCTCCACTTT.

V usage is TRBV5-1 and J usage is TRBJ2-2, with 7 nucleotides matching TRBD1. The CDR3 sequence is 15 residues long. Germline V gene lookup returns CDR1 SGHRS and CDR2 YFSETQ. V was clipped by 7 bases and J by 3 bases; unmatched bases: 9. CDR3 sequence: CASQNTDRDTGELFF. In DNA, the CDR3 is TGCGCCAGCCAAAACACTGACAGGGACACCGGGGAGCTGTTTTTT.

This rearrangement joins TRBV3-1 (or the pseudogene TRBV3-2) to TRBJ1-1; D remains unclear. The germline V gene encodes CDR1 LGHDT and CDR2 YNNKEL (reference sequence). V was shortened by 4 bases and J by 4 bases, with 10 bases between the two germline ends. The CDR3 runs to 13 residues. The CDR3 sequence is CASSLDVLTEAFF. The CDR3 DNA follows: TGTGCCAGCAGCCTGGACGTCCTCACTGAAGCTTTCTTT.

The rearrangement links TRBV5-1 to TRBJ1-4; TRBD1 matches 9 bases. The V gene end was trimmed by 4 bases and the J gene end by 2 bases; junction bases not matched to a gene: 3. The CDR3 runs to 15 residues. The germline gives CDR1 SGHRS, CDR2 YFSETQ. DNA for the CDR3: TGCGCCAGCAGCACACAGGGGGCGACTAATGAAAAACTGTTTTTT. Residues: CASSTQGATNEKLFF.

The J gene is TRBJ2-1, the V gene TRBV6-1; TRBD1 might be the D (5 bases). Per the germline V gene, CDR1 is MNHNS and CDR2 is SASEGT. The CDR3 spans 16 residues. Trimming cost V 2 bases and J 5 bases, with 16 bases left between them. The CDR3 DNA follows: TGTGCCAGCAGTGAACTCAGGGCAGTTCGTAACAATGAGCAGTTCTTC. This translates into CASSELRAVRNNEQFF.

The chain combines TRBV5-8 with TRBJ1-5; D uncertain. V was cut by 0 bases and J by 0 bases, with 7 bases left in between. The germline V gene encodes CDR1 SGHTS and CDR2 YDEGEE. The CDR3 sequence is 15 residues long. The chain's CDR3 is CASSLALGSNQPQHF. In DNA form, the CDR3 reads TGTGCCAGCAGCTTGGCCCTGGGTAGCAATCAGCCCCAGCATTTT. Full variable domain (outside the CDR3, taken from reference TRBV5-8 and TRBJ1-5): EAGVTQSPTHLIKTRGQQATLRCSPISGHTSVYWYQQALGLGLQFLLWYDEGEERNRGNFPPRFSGRQFPNYSSELNVNALELEDSALYLCASSLALGSNQPQHFGDGTRLSIL.

The chain recombines TRBV30 with TRBJ1-4; D ambiguous. The V end was cut by 0 bases, the J end by 2 bases, with 7 bases between. CDR3 length: 14 residues. Germline CDR1 is GTSNPN and CDR2 is SVGIG (reference sequence). CDR3 region: CAWSVSRTNEKLFF. The CDR3 DNA reads TGTGCCTGGAGTGTTAGTAGGACTAATGAAAAACTGTTTTTT. The variable domain in full, with the rest retrieved from reference TRBV30 and TRBJ1-4, is SQTIHQWPATLVQPVGSPLSLECTVEGTSNPNLYWYRQAAGRGLQLLFYSVGIGQISSEVPQNLSASRPQDRQFILSSKKLLLSDSGFYLCAWSVSRTNEKLFFGSGTQLSVL.

The V and J genes are TRBV9 and TRBJ2-3; D is possibly TRBD1 (5 bases). CDR3 length: 14 amino acids. Germline V gene data show CDR1 as SGDLS and CDR2 as YYNGEE. V was cut by 4 bases and J by 2 bases, with 11 bases left in between. CDR3 coding DNA: TGTGCCAGCAGCTTCAGGGTGGCCACAGATACGCAGTATTTT. This encodes CASSFRVATDTQYF.

This chain joins TRBV5-1 and TRBJ2-2, with a weak D call TRBD2 (5 bases). Per the germline V gene, CDR1 is SGHRS and CDR2 is YFSETQ. The length of the CDR3 is 15 residues. The germline V and J ends were trimmed by 6 bases and 1 base, with 13 bases remaining between them. CDR3 sequence reads: CASKDFPKNTGELFF. Written as DNA, the CDR3 is TGCGCCAGCAAGGACTTTCCCAAGAACACCGGGGAGCTGTTTTTT.

This sequence joins TRBV28 and TRBJ1-3, with a weak D call TRBD1 (6 bases). The CDR3 sequence is 16 residues long. CDR1 MDHEN and CDR2 SYDVKM come from the germline V gene. Trimming took off 6 bases at V and 4 bases at J, with 19 bases between the two ends. The CDR3 coding sequence is TGTGCCAGCAGCGACCATGGGGGGCCGTCAGGAAACACCATATATTTT. It specifies CASSDHGGPSGNTIYF.

The chain recombines TRBV3-1 (or the pseudogene TRBV3-2) with TRBJ1-6; 7 bases align to TRBD1. J was trimmed by 6 bases and V by 1 base; bases with no gene match: 6. The CDR3 length is 16 residues. Germline V CDR1 and CDR2: LGHDT, YNNKEL (reference sequence). The CDR3 loop is CASSQGLTGSNSPLHF. The CDR3 region has the DNA TGTGCCAGCAGCCAAGGCTTGACAGGGAGTAATTCACCCCTCCACTTT.

The gene calls are TRBV2 and TRBJ2-4, with D perhaps TRBD2 (6 bases). Germline V lookup: CDR1 SNHLY, CDR2 FYNNEI. V was clipped by 1 base and J by 7 bases, with 14 bases between them. The CDR3 length is 15 residues. The CDR3, as DNA: TGTGCCAGCAGTGAAGGTTCCGGACGGGGGAACATTCAGTACTTC. It translates to CASSEGSGRGNIQYF.

The rearrangement joins TRBV3-1 (or the pseudogene TRBV3-2) to TRBJ1-1; a weak D match, TRBD1 (5 bases). V lost 4 bases, J lost 4 bases, and 13 bases lay in between. The CDR3 contains 14 residues. Germline V lookup: CDR1 LGHDT, CDR2 YNNKEL (reference sequence). This CDR3 is CASSRDGAFTEAFF. DNA of the CDR3: TGTGCCAGCAGCCGGGATGGGGCATTCACTGAAGCTTTCTTT.

V and J are TRBV6-2 or TRBV6-3 and TRBJ2-7; D remains ambiguous. Trimming took 0 bases from V and 6 from J, leaving 18 bases between them. The CDR3 consists of 16 residues. Germline V gene data show CDR1 as MNHEY and CDR2 as SVGEGT. CDR3 in DNA: TGTGCCAGCAGTTACTCAGCTATTGGGTCTAGTGGCGAGCAGTACTTC. Translated, it gives CASSYSAIGSSGEQYF.

The chain uses TRBV27 and TRBJ1-2, with D perhaps TRBD1 (5 bases). In germline, CDR1 is MNHEY, CDR2 SMNVEV (reference sequence). The V and J ends lost 8 bases and 0 bases respectively, with 16 bases between them. The CDR3 extends over 15 amino acids. The CDR3 protein is CASSISGTPNYGYTF. The CDR3 region has the DNA TGTGCCAGCTCGATCTCCGGGACGCCTAACTATGGCTACACCTTC.

The chain links TRBV5-4 to TRBJ2-1; D not resolved. CDR1 SGHNT and CDR2 YYREEE come from the germline V gene (reference sequence). The length of the CDR3 is 15 residues. Trimming took off 3 bases at V and 4 bases at J, with 14 bases between the two ends. The CDR3 here is CASSSTSSAYNEQFF. CDR3 DNA: TGTGCCAGCAGCTCCACATCTTCAGCTTACAATGAGCAGTTCTTC.

The V call is TRBV11-2, the J call TRBJ1-2; D not certain. This CDR3 is built from 14 residues. V was clipped by 0 bases and J by 10 bases, with 15 bases between them. Per germline, CDR1 SGHAT and CDR2 FQNNGV. Here the CDR3 reads CASSLESGIGAYTF. CDR3 bases: TGTGCCAGCAGCTTAGAAAGTGGGATAGGCGCCTACACCTTC.

This clone was picked up a small number of times. The rearrangement uses TRBV29-1 and TRBJ1-5; D possibly corresponds to TRBD1 (5 bases). V was pared by 3 bases and J by 6 bases, with 12 bases between. Per germline, CDR1 SQVTM and CDR2 ANQGSEA. This CDR3 has 13 amino acids. CDR3: CSVESSRGQPQHF. CDR3 nucleotides: TGCAGCGTTGAGTCCTCAAGGGGTCAGCCCCAGCATTTT.